This T cell receptor (beta chain) derives from a study of blood T cell repertoires in COVID-19. This CDR3 has 16 residues. Trimming took 6 bases from V and 5 from J, leaving 22 bases between them. CDR1 PRHDT and CDR2 FYEKMQ come from the germline V gene (reference sequence). Data came from immunoSEQ multiplex PCR; TCRdb stores just in-frame clones and leaves some out. The sample comprises under 150,000 clones, about 85% of which are singletons, and around 9.9% rests with the top ten. The rearrangement joins TRBV13 to TRBJ1-2; D is possibly TRBD1 (6 bases). The TCR was taken from an elderly man with acute or convalescent COVID-19. The sequenced sample was peripheral blood. The CDR3 sequence: CASRLKGGPAGYGYTF. The CDR3 DNA is TGTGCCAGCAGATTAAAGGGGGGGCCTGCGGGTTATGGCTACACCTTC.